A single T cell receptor beta chain is shown here with its context. Its antigen is undetermined. The data were taken from a study of prognosis after radiotherapy for stage I lung cancer. The V segment lost 2 bases and the J segment 2 bases; nucleotides outside the gene matches: 9. Germline CDR1 SGHKS, CDR2 YYEKEE (reference sequence). CDR3 length equals 18 residues. Regarding the study as a whole: Reportedly, metastasis status was linked to differences in TRBV and TRBJ usage frequencies.

Genomic DNA was subjected to two-round multiplex PCR for amplification of TCR beta CDR3. With primers specific to each TRBV and TRBJ gene, the first-round PCR was performed. TCRdb re-analysed the multiplex PCR reads in MiXCR, keeping a single row per CDR3 protein. The repertoire holds about 35,000 distinct CDR3 sequences, around 34% seen once, with around a sixth in the top ten. The source of this sequence is a donor of 50 years or more with non-small cell lung cancer. The V call is TRBV5-5, the J call TRBJ1-6, with 8 bases matching TRBD1. The input for sequencing was PBMCs, taken before or after stereotactic body radiation therapy (not recorded which). As DNA, the CDR3 is TGTGCCAGCAGCTTAAGACAGGGGTTAGTCCCCTATAATTCACCCCTCCACTTT. Translated, it gives CASSLRQGLVPYNSPLHF.